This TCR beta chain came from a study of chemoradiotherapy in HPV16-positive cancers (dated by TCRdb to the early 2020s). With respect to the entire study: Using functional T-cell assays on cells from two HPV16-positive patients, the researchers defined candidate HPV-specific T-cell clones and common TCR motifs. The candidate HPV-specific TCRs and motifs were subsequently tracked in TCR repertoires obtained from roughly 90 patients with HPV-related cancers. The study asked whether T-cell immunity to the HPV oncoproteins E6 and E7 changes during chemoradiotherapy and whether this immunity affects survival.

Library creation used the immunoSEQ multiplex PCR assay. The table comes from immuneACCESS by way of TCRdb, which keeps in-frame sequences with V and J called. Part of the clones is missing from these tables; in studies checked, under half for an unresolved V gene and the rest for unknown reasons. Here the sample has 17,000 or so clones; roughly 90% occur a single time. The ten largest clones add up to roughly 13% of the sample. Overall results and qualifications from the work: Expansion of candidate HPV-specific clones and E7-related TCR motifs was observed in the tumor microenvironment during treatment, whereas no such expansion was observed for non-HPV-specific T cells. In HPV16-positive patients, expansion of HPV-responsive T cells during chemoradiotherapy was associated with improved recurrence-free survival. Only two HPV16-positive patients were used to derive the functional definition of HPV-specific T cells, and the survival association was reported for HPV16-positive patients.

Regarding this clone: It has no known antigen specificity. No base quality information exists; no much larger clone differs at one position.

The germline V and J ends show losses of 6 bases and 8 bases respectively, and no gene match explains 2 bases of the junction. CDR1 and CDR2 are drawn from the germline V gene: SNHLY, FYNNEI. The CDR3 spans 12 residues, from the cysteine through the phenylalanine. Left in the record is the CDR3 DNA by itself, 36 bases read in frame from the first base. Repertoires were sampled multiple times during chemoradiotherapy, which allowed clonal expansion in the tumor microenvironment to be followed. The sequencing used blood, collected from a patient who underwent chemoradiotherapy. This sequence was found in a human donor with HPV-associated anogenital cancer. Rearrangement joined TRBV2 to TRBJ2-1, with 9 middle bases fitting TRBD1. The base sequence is TGTGCCAGCAGCGGACAGGGGTATGAGCAGTTCTTC. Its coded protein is CASSGQGYEQFF.